Shown below are 6 T cell receptor beta chains from a single sample sequenced in a study of blood T cells in healthy people across ages. Next came a second PCR, run for about 7 to 12 cycles, which used a sample-barcoded 5' primer along with a J-beta primer mix. TCRdb independently ran MiXCR on the 5' RACE reads; one entry per CDR3 protein. The data show roughly 1,500,000 distinct CDR3 sequences, approximately 38% seen once. The sequenced material came from blood. These receptors were taken from a young woman in good health.

J is TRBJ2-5 and V is TRBV20-1, with TRBD2 identical over 9 bases. The CDR3 has 14 amino acids. Trimming took 4 bases from V and 2 from J; bases not matched to a gene: 5. Germline V gives CDR1 DFQATT, CDR2 SNEGSKA (reference sequence). The CDR3 sequence: CSATLAGGQETQYF. CDR3 in DNA: TGCAGTGCTACCTTGGCGGGGGGGCAAGAGACCCAGTACTTC.

The rearrangement uses TRBV29-1 and TRBJ2-5, with 9 bases identical to TRBD2. CDR3 size: 15 residues. Germline V gene sequence: CDR1 SQVTM, CDR2 ANQGSEA. The V and J ends lost 4 bases and 0 bases, in that order; junction bases with no gene match: 6. CDR3 sequence reads: CSVVGASGDQETQYF. CDR3 in DNA: TGCAGCGTTGTGGGGGCTAGCGGGGACCAAGAGACCCAGTACTTC.

This clonotype appeared a few times. This may come from a read error, since a much larger clone is one base off. The chain joins TRBV7-9 to TRBJ2-3; TRBD2 might be the D (5 bases). In germline, CDR1 is SEHNR, CDR2 FQNEAQ (reference sequence). The CDR3 loop spans 13 amino acids. Trimming removed 7 bases from V and 1 base from J, with 9 bases in between. CDR3 sequence (DNA): TGTGCCAGCACTTACGGGGGCACAGATACGCAGTATTTT. As protein: CASTYGGTDTQYF.

This clonotype has only a few counts. The chain has TRBV12-3 or TRBV12-4 and TRBJ2-3; 12 bases agree with TRBD2. The CDR3 has 14 residues. Losses at the gene ends were 6 bases for V and 7 bases for J; bases not matched to a gene: 5. CDR3 coding DNA: TGTGCCAGCAGCGGACTAGCGGGACCTAATACGCAGTATTTT. Translating gives CASSGLAGPNTQYF.

This clonotype turned up a few times. This chain uses TRBV4-1 with TRBJ2-7, with 7 bases lining up with TRBD2. The CDR3 spans 18 residues. Unmatched junction bases numbered 16, after V lost 0 bases and J lost 5 bases. Germline CDR1 is MGHRA and CDR2 is YSYEKL. CDR3 loop: CASSQESGGGRSGNEQYF. The CDR3 DNA sequence: TGCGCCAGCAGCCAAGAGTCGGGCGGCGGGAGATCTGGTAACGAGCAGTACTTC.

This clonotype was detected a few times. The V gene is TRBV7-9, the J gene TRBJ1-4; D is perhaps TRBD1 (6 bases). The CDR3 loop spans 16 amino acids. V shed 10 bases and J shed 0 bases, with 18 bases lying between them. Germline V lookup: CDR1 SEHNR, CDR2 FQNEAQ (reference sequence). CDR3 region: CAIPEEGDATNEKLFF. CDR3 coding DNA: TGTGCCATCCCAGAGGAGGGGGACGCAACTAATGAAAAACTGTTTTTT.